These 26 T cell receptor beta chains came from one sample sequenced in a study of shared T cell receptors in the human thymus. Method: immunoSEQ multiplex PCR; TCRdb's copy keeps in-frame clones and lacks some. The repertoire holds about 610,000 clones, with 88% as singletons. Another study also made use of these data, one on human thymus T cells.

Sequenced material: thymocytes. These receptors were collected from a boy under two years old with a congenital heart defect.

This clone came up once. The chain carries TRBV5-1 and TRBJ2-3, with 8 nucleotides matching TRBD2. The V gene's germline CDR1 is SGHRS and CDR2 YFSETQ. The CDR3 is 15 amino acids. V was pared by 4 bases and J by 4 bases, with 8 bases of the junction left unmatched. The CDR3 reads CASSIERESPDTQYF. The CDR3 coding sequence is TGCGCCAGCAGCATAGAGCGGGAGTCCCCAGATACGCAGTATTTT.

This clone was counted only a few times. The genes are TRBV6-5 and TRBJ1-2; 7 positions agree with TRBD1. The CDR3 runs 15 residues. The trim removed 5 bases at V and 2 bases at J, leaving 8 bases unmatched. Germline CDR1 and CDR2: MNHEY and SVGAGI. CDR3 in amino acids: CASSTGQSFNYGYTF. In DNA form, the CDR3 reads TGTGCCAGCAGTACGGGACAGAGTTTCAACTATGGCTACACCTTC.

V gene TRBV25-1 combines with J gene TRBJ2-1; possible D gene TRBD2, 6 bases. V dropped 1 base and J dropped 3 bases, with 16 bases sitting between them. Germline lookup yields CDR1 MGHDK and CDR2 SYGVNS. This CDR3 comprises 17 residues. The CDR3 loop reads CASSEFYPGVYYNEQFF. DNA for the CDR3: TGTGCCAGCAGTGAATTCTATCCGGGAGTATACTACAATGAGCAGTTCTTC.

The genes are TRBV4-2 and TRBJ2-1; D is ambiguous. The CDR3 is 16 residues long. Per germline, CDR1 LGHNA and CDR2 YNFKEQ. The ends were cut back, 0 bases at V and 4 bases at J, with 13 bases in the middle. The CDR3 region is CASSQDEKRLYNEQFF. CDR3 in DNA: TGTGCCAGCAGCCAAGATGAGAAACGGTTATACAATGAGCAGTTCTTC.

CDR3 protein: CASSLEPTGWTNTEAFF. DNA of the CDR3: TGTGCCAGCAGCTTAGAGCCGACAGGGTGGACGAACACTGAAGCTTTCTTT. This chain joins TRBV11-1 and TRBJ1-1; 7 positions match TRBD1. Trimming took 1 base from V and 1 from J; bases not matched to a gene: 9. The CDR3 is 17 residues long. CDR1 and CDR2 (germline): SGHAT, FQDESV (reference sequence). Complete variable domain (other parts from reference TRBV11-1 and TRBJ1-1): EAEVAQSPRYKITEKSQAVAFWCDPISGHATLYWYRQILGQGPELLVQFQDESVVDDSQLPKDRFSAERLKGVDSTLKIQPAELGDSAMYLCASSLEPTGWTNTEAFFGQGTRLTVV.

The chain's CDR3 is CASRLAGGTRAYEQYF. The CDR3 region has the DNA TGTGCCAGCAGGCTAGCGGGAGGAACACGAGCCTACGAGCAGTACTTC. The V and J genes are TRBV2 and TRBJ2-7; TRBD2 matches 11 bases. The germline CDR1 and CDR2 sequences are SNHLY and FYNNEI. Unmatched junction bases numbered 9, after V lost 6 bases and J lost 2 bases. CDR3 length equals 16 residues.

The count of this clone is one. This chain joins TRBV19 and TRBJ2-5; TRBD2 is a possible D gene (7 bases). V lost 4 bases, J lost 5 bases, and 23 bases lay in between. Germline V gene data show CDR1 as LNHDA and CDR2 as SQIVND (reference sequence). The CDR3 is 17 residues long. This CDR3 is CASSTPRLAPGAETQYF. As DNA, the CDR3 is TGTGCCAGTAGTACCCCGCGACTAGCCCCAGGGGCGGAGACCCAGTACTTC. The full variable domain, completed using reference TRBV19 and TRBJ2-5, is DGGITQSPKYLFRKEGQNVTLSCEQNLNHDAMYWYRQDPGQGLRLIYYSQIVNDFQKGDIAEGYSVSREKKESFPLTVTSAQKNPTAFYLCASSTPRLAPGAETQYFGPGTRLLVL.

This rearrangement joins TRBV4-3 to TRBJ2-3, with 8 bases lining up with TRBD1. Germline lookup yields CDR1 LGHNA and CDR2 YSLEER. The CDR3 spans 15 residues. V gave up 2 bases and J gave up 1 base; unmatched junction bases: 2. For the CDR3, the DNA is TGCGCCAGCAGCCAACCGGGACAGGGCACAGATACGCAGTATTTT. Translated: CASSQPGQGTDTQYF.

This chain uses TRBV19 with TRBJ1-1, with TRBD1 matching 8 bases. Germline assignment: CDR1 LNHDA and CDR2 SQIVND (reference sequence). The CDR3 consists of 15 residues. Losses at the gene ends were 5 bases for V and 11 bases for J; bases not matched to a gene: 16. The CDR3 coding sequence is TGTGCCAGTAGTGGGGGCGGCAGGGGGCGATTGTTTGCTTTCTTT. It translates to CASSGGGRGRLFAFF.

The rearrangement links TRBV7-6 to TRBJ2-2, with 9 positions matching TRBD2. V gave up 2 bases and J gave up 3 bases; unmatched junction bases: 13. The CDR3 is 19 residues long. Germline V lookup: CDR1 SGHVS, CDR2 FNYEAQ. CDR3 protein: CASSLCGRDFGDDTGELFF. CDR3 DNA: TGTGCCAGCAGCTTATGCGGGAGGGATTTTGGGGATGACACCGGGGAGCTGTTTTTT.

The rearrangement links TRBV5-6 to TRBJ2-1; no definite D call. The V gene lost 4 bases and the J gene lost 2 bases, with 7 bases spanning the gap. This CDR3 is 13 amino acids long. Germline V gene data show CDR1 as SGHDT and CDR2 as YYEEEE. The CDR3 protein is CASSPSAYNEQFF. The CDR3 DNA is TGTGCCAGCAGCCCTTCGGCCTACAATGAGCAGTTCTTC.

The J gene is TRBJ1-3, the V gene TRBV29-1; possibly TRBD1 for D (5 bases). CDR3 length: 13 residues. Germline V lookup: CDR1 SQVTM, CDR2 ANQGSEA. Trimming took off 0 bases at V and 4 bases at J, with 7 bases between the two ends. The CDR3, as DNA: TGCAGCGTTGAAGATAGGGGAGGAAACACCATATATTTT. Protein sequence: CSVEDRGGNTIYF.

The V gene is TRBV6-1, the J gene TRBJ2-3, with D maybe TRBD1 (5 bases). From germline, CDR1 is MNHNS and CDR2 SASEGT. CDR3 length: 18 amino acids. V was cut by 2 bases and J by 0 bases, with 18 bases left in between. CDR3 in DNA: TGTGCCAGCAGTGAACTTGTACAGGCTCTGGCTAGCACAGATACGCAGTATTTT. Translated: CASSELVQALASTDTQYF.

A word on this clone: Other DNA sequences within the sample encode an identical CDR3. V and J are TRBV4-1 and TRBJ2-7, with 7 bases matching TRBD1. V lost 4 bases and J lost 2; bases outside the gene matches: 2. The CDR3 extends over 13 amino acids. The germline gives CDR1 MGHRA, CDR2 YSYEKL. This CDR3 reads CASSPGGPYEQYF. CDR3 DNA: TGCGCCAGCAGCCCAGGGGGTCCCTACGAGCAGTACTTC.

CDR3 sequence (DNA): TGTGCCAGCAGCCTCTCGGGGATGGTGCAGTTCTTC. This gives the protein CASSLSGMVQFF. The J gene is TRBJ2-1, the V gene TRBV7-9, with D possibly matching TRBD2 (5 bases). The V and J ends lost 5 bases and 12 bases respectively, with 14 bases between them. Germline assignment: CDR1 SEHNR and CDR2 FQNEAQ (reference sequence). This CDR3 comprises 12 residues.

The rearrangement links TRBV14 to TRBJ2-7; perhaps TRBD2 as D (6 bases). V dropped 3 bases and J dropped 2 bases, with 14 bases sitting between them. The CDR3 is 15 amino acids. Germline CDR1 and CDR2: SGHDN and FVKESK. In nucleotides, the CDR3 is TGTGCCAGCAGCCACGCCGGGACTTACCCCTACGAGCAGTACTTC. Amino acids: CASSHAGTYPYEQYF.

Comment on this clone: Other DNA sequences in the sample encode the same CDR3. The rearrangement uses TRBV7-2 and TRBJ2-7, with 8 positions matching TRBD1. Germline V gene lookup returns CDR1 SGHTA and CDR2 FQGNSA. The V gene end was trimmed by 5 bases and the J gene end by 5 bases; junction bases not matched to a gene: 2. The CDR3 covers 12 residues. The chain's CDR3 is CASSHRGDEQYF. The DNA for the CDR3 is TGTGCCAGCAGCCACAGGGGGGACGAGCAGTACTTC.

The CDR3 DNA reads as TGTGCCAGCAGCCAGCACACTAGCGGGAGGGACGAGCAGTACTTC. Encoded protein: CASSQHTSGRDEQYF. The V and J genes are TRBV4-2 and TRBJ2-7; the match to TRBD2 covers 13 bases. The trim removed 3 bases at V and 5 bases at J, leaving 4 bases unmatched. The CDR3 consists of 15 residues. Germline CDR1 LGHNA, CDR2 YNFKEQ.

The V gene is TRBV11-3, the J gene TRBJ1-1; D unresolved. The CDR3 runs 13 residues. Germline assignment: CDR1 SGHNT and CDR2 YENEEA. Trimming shortened V by 6 bases and J by 7 bases, and 15 bases separated the two germline ends. In DNA form, the CDR3 reads TGTGCCAGCAGGGCCGCGGGGAGAGTTGAAGCTTTCTTT. Protein product: CASRAAGRVEAFF.

V and J are TRBV6-5 and TRBJ2-1; the D is unclear. The V gene lost 0 bases and the J gene lost 9 bases, with 9 bases spanning the gap. The CDR3 consists of 13 residues. Germline values: CDR1 MNHEY, CDR2 SVGAGI. The CDR3 sequence: CASSYSTLTEQFF. CDR3 nucleotides: TGTGCCAGCAGTTACTCGACACTCACTGAGCAGTTCTTC.

The chain links TRBV2 to TRBJ2-1; D might be TRBD1 (5 bases). Germline V lookup: CDR1 SNHLY, CDR2 FYNNEI. The V end lost 6 bases, the J end lost 7 bases, and 10 bases lay between the germline ends. The CDR3 extends over 12 amino acids. CDR3 region: CASRARVNEQFF. In DNA, the CDR3 is TGTGCCAGCAGGGCCAGGGTGAATGAGCAGTTCTTC.

The chain has TRBV29-1 and TRBJ2-1, with TRBD2 matching over 14 bases. This CDR3 contains 18 residues. The ends lost 5 bases at V and 0 bases at J; junction bases unmatched: 9. Germline CDR1 is SQVTM and CDR2 is ANQGSEA. The CDR3 loop is CSVRLAGGPSGSYNEQFF. DNA for the CDR3: TGCAGCGTTCGACTAGCGGGAGGGCCCTCGGGCTCCTACAATGAGCAGTTCTTC.

The chain joins TRBV12-5 to TRBJ2-7, with 9 bases aligning to TRBD2. The V gene's germline CDR1 is LGHNT and CDR2 FRNRAP. J lost 0 bases, V lost 1 base, and 16 bases had no gene match. The CDR3 is 20 amino acids. The CDR3 loop is CASGLEGGGRGPGSSYEQYF. The CDR3 DNA sequence: TGTGCTAGTGGTTTGGAAGGGGGCGGGAGGGGGCCCGGGAGCTCCTACGAGCAGTACTTC.

V is TRBV28 and J is TRBJ2-7; 16 nucleotides line up with TRBD2. The CDR3 loop spans 17 amino acids. With V trimmed by 9 bases and J by 4 bases, 12 bases remained unmatched. Per germline, CDR1 MDHEN and CDR2 SYDVKM. The CDR3 DNA follows: TGTGCCAGTGGACCGGGACTAGCGGGAGGGCCAGGGTACGAGCAGTACTTC. It yields the protein CASGPGLAGGPGYEQYF. Full variable domain (missing parts from reference TRBV28 and TRBJ2-7): DVKVTQSSRYLVKRTGEKVFLECVQDMDHENMFWYRQDPGLGLRLIYFSYDVKMKEKGDIPEGYSVSREKKERFSLILESASTNQTSMYLCASGPGLAGGPGYEQYFGPGTRLTVT.

The rearrangement uses TRBV7-2 and TRBJ2-7; TRBD2 aligns across 8 bases. Trimming at V came to 3 bases and at J to 6 bases, leaving 10 bases not matched to a gene. The CDR3 runs 15 residues. Germline-derived CDR1 and CDR2 are SGHTA and FQGNSA. CDR3 nucleotide sequence: TGTGCCAGCAGCTTTTATCCCCGACGGGGGGGCGAGCAGTACTTC. Amino acids: CASSFYPRRGGEQYF.

Only a few counts were recorded for this clone. The chain carries TRBV10-2 and TRBJ2-1; TRBD2 aligns across 7 bases. The V segment lost 8 bases and the J segment 4 bases; nucleotides outside the gene matches: 2. This CDR3 comprises 12 residues. Germline V gene sequence: CDR1 WSHSY, CDR2 SAAADI. For the CDR3, the DNA is TGCGCCAGCTATAGCGGGTACAATGAGCAGTTCTTC. Translating it yields CASYSGYNEQFF.